This T cell receptor (beta chain) was observed in a study of T cells in Graves' hyperthyroidism and ophthalmopathy. Study overall: Peripheral blood was acquired at first diagnosis, ahead of any therapy whatsoever.

As concerns this clonotype: Its antigen is unknown.

In the ophthalmopathy cohort, Clinical Activity Score was at least 3, NOSPECS grade at least 4, and duration under 3 months. RNA transcripts were the template for amplifying TCR beta CDR3 regions. The HTBI primer set drove a first-round RT-PCR of the TCR CDR3. TCRdb re-called the multiplex PCR reads with MiXCR, one entry per CDR3 protein. The data show over 450,000 distinct CDR3 sequences, 15% to 20% seen once. Overall study results and limits: Stable hyperthyroidism was separated from ophthalmopathy by a model based on 13 V-J features.

Per germline, CDR1 SGHRS and CDR2 YFSETQ. The CDR3 spans 18 residues. Trimming cost V 1 base and J 2 bases; bases outside gene matches: 13. The receptor comes from a woman younger than 35 with Graves' ophthalmopathy. Sequenced material: blood. The rearrangement joins TRBV5-1 to TRBJ2-7; 9 positions agree with TRBD2. Here the CDR3 DNA reads TGCGCCAGCAGCTTGACGATGGCGGGGGGGTCTACCCCCTACGAGCAGTACTTC. This translates into CASSLTMAGGSTPYEQYF.